The sequence of this TCR beta chain was determined in a study of blood T cell repertoires in COVID-19. Study context: Samples of COVID-19 (acute and convalescent) were obtained from the United States, Italy and Spain. Sources were T cells, B-cell-depleted T cells, or PBMCs; the material itself was cDNA or gDNA.

Authors' analysis steps: The authors estimated nucleated cell counts from reference gene primer amplification. Measured with immunoSEQ multiplex PCR; TCRdb has only the in-frame clones, and not every one. V and J calls plus clone size are reproduced from that table; the DNA served to infer D and trimming. The table lists over 250,000 clones, around 85% of them singletons. Germline V gives CDR1 WNHNN, CDR2 SYGVQD (reference sequence). The CDR3 is made up of 14 amino acids. J lost 3 bases, V lost 6 bases, and 4 bases had no gene match. The material sequenced was peripheral blood. This chain joins TRBV10-1 and TRBJ2-2; 7 bases are a match to TRBD1. The receptor was derived from a woman in her sixties or seventies with acute or convalescent COVID-19. The CDR3 nucleotides are TGCGCCAGCAGACCCGACAGGGACACCGGGGAGCTGTTTTTT. Translated, it gives CASRPDRDTGELFF.